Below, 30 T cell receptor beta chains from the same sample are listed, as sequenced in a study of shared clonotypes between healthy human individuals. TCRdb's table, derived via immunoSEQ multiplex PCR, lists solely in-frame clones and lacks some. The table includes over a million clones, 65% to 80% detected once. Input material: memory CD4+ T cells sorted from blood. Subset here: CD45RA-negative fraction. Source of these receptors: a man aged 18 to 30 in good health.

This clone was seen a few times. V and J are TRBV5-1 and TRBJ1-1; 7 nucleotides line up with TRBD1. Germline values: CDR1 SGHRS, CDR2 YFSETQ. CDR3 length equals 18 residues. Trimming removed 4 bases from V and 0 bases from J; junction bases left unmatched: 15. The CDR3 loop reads CASSLAAGQWGMNTEAFF. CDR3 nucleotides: TGCGCCAGCAGCCTTGCGGCGGGACAGTGGGGCATGAACACTGAAGCTTTCTTT.

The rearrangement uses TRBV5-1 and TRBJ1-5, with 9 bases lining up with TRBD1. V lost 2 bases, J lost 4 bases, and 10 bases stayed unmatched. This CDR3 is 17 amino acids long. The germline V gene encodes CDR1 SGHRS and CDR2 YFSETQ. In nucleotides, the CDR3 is TGCGCCAGCAGCTTCGAGCCGGGGGGACAGGGAAATCAGCCCCAGCATTTT. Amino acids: CASSFEPGGQGNQPQHF.

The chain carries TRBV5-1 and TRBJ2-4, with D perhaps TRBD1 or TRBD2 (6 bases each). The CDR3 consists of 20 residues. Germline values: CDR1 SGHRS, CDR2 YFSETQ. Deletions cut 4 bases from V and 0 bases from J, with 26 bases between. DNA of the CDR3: TGCGCCAGCAGCCATATACCCAGGGACCCCAAGGGGGGAGCCAAAAACATTCAGTACTTC. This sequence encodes CASSHIPRDPKGGAKNIQYF.

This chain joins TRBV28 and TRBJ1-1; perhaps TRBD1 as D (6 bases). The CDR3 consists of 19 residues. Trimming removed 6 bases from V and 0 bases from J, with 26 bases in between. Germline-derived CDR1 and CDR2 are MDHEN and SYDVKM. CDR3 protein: CASSPRRGPRTLMNTEAFF. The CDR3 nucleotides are TGTGCCAGCAGCCCCCGGCGGGGGCCCCGGACCCTGATGAACACTGAAGCTTTCTTT.

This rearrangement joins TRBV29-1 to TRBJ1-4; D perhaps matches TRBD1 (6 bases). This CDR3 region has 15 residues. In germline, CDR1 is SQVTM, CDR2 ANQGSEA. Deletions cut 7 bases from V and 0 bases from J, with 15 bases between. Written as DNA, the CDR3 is TGCAGCGCCGCCGGACAGTATGCAACTAATGAAAAACTGTTTTTT. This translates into CSAAGQYATNEKLFF.

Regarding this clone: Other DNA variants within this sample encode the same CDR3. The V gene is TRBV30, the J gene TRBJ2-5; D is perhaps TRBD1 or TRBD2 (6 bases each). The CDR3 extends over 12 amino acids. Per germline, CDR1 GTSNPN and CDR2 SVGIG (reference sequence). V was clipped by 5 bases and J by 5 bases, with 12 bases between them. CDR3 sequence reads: CAWGGQGETQYF. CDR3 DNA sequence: TGTGCCTGGGGGGGGCAAGGGGAGACCCAGTACTTC.

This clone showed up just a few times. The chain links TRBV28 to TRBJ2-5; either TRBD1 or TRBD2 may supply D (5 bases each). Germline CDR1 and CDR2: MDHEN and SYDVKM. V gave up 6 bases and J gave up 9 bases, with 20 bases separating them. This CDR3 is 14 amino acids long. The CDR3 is CASSQGTKSSAQYF. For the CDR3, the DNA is TGTGCCAGCAGCCAAGGGACGAAATCAAGTGCCCAGTACTTC.

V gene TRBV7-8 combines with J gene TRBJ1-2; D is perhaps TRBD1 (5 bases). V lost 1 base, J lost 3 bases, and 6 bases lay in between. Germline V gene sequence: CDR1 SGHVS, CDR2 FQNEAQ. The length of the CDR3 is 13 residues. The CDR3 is CASSLGRDYGYTF. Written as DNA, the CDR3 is TGTGCCAGCAGCTTAGGCAGGGACTATGGCTACACCTTC.

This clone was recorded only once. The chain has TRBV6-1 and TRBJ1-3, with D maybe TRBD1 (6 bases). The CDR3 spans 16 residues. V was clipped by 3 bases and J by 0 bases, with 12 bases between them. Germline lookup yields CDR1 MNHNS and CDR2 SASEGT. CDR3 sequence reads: CASSDPTGSSGNTIYF. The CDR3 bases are TGTGCCAGCAGTGACCCCACAGGGAGCTCTGGAAACACCATATATTTT.

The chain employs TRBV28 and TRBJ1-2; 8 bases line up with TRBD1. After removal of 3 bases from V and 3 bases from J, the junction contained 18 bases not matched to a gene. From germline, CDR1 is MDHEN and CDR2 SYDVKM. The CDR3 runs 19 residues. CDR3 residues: CASSFNENLLRGQYYGYTF. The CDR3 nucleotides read TGTGCCAGCAGTTTTAACGAGAACCTACTCAGGGGGCAGTACTATGGCTACACCTTC.

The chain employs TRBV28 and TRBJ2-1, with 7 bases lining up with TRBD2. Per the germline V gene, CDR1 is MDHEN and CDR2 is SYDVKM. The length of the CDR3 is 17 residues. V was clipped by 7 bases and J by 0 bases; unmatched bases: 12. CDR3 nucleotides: TGTGCCAGCAAGGGAATAGCGGGCCTGAGCTCCTACAATGAGCAGTTCTTC. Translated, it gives CASKGIAGLSSYNEQFF.

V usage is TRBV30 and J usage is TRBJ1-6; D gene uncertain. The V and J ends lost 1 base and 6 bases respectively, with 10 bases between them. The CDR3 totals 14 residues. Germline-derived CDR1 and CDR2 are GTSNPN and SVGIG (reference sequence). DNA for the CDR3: TGTGCCTGGAGTGGGAGGGTTCGTAATTCACCCCTCCACTTT. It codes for CAWSGRVRNSPLHF.

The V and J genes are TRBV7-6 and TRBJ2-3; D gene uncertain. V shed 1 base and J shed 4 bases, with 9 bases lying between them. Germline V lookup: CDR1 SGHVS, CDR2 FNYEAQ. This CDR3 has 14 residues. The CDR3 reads CASSLGGGPDTQYF. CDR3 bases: TGTGCCAGCAGCTTAGGCGGCGGCCCAGATACGCAGTATTTT.

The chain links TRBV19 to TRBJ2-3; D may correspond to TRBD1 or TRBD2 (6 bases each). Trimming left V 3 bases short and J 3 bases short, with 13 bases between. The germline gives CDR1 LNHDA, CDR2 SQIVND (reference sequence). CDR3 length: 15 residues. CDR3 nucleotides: TGTGCCAGTAGTATCCTCGGGGGCGGAACAGATACGCAGTATTTT. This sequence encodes CASSILGGGTDTQYF.

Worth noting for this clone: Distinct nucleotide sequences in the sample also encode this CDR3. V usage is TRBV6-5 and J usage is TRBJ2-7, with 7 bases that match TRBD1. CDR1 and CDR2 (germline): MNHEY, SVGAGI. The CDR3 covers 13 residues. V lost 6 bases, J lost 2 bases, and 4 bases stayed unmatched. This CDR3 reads CASSRDRTYEQYF. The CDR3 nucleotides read TGTGCCAGCAGCCGGGACAGAACCTACGAGCAGTACTTC.

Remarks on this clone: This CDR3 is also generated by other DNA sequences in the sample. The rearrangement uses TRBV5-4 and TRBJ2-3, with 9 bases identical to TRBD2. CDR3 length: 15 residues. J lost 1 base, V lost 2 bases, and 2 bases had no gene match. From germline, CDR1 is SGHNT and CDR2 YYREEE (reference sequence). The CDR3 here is CASSLRTSGTDTQYF. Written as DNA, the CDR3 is TGTGCCAGCAGCTTACGGACTAGCGGCACAGATACGCAGTATTTT.

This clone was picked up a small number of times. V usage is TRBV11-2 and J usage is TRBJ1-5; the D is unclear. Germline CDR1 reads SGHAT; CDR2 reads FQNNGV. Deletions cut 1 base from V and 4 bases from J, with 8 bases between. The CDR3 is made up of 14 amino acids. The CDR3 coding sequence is TGTGCCAGCAGCTTAGGACGGATGAATCAGCCCCAGCATTTT. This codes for CASSLGRMNQPQHF.

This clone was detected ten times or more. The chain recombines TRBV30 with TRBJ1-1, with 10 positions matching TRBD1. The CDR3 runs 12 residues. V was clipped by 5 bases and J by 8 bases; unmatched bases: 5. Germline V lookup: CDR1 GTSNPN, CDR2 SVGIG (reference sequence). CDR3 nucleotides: TGTGCCTGGGGGACAGGGGTATACGAAGCTTTCTTT. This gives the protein CAWGTGVYEAFF.

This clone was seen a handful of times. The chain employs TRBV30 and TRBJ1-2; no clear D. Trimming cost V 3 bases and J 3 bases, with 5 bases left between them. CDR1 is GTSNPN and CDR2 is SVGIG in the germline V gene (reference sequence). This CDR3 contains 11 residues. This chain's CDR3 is CAWSTDYGYTF. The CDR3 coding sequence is TGTGCCTGGAGCACGGACTATGGCTACACCTTC.

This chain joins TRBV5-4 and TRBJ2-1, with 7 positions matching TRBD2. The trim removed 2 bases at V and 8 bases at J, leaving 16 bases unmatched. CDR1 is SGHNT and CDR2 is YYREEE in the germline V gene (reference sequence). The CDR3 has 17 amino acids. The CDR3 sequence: CASSLPLGGRAGDEQFF. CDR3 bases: TGTGCCAGCAGCTTACCCCTCGGGGGGAGGGCTGGAGATGAGCAGTTCTTC.

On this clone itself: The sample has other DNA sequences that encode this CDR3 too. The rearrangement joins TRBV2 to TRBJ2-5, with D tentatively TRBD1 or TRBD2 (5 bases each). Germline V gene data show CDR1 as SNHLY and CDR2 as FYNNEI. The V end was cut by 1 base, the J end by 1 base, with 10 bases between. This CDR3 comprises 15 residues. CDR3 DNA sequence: TGTGCCAGCAGTGAAGTTGGGACCGTCCAAGAGACCCAGTACTTC. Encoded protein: CASSEVGTVQETQYF.

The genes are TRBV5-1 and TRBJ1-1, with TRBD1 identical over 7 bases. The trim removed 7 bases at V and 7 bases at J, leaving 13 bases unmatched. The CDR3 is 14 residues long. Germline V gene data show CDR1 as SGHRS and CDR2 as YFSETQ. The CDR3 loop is CASGYQKQGNEAFF. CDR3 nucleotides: TGCGCCAGCGGCTATCAAAAACAGGGGAATGAAGCTTTCTTT. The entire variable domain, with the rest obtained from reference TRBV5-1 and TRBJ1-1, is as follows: KAGVTQTPRYLIKTRGQQVTLSCSPISGHRSVSWYQQTPGQGLQFLFEYFSETQRNKGNFPGRFSGRQFSNSRSEMNVSTLELGDSALYLCASGYQKQGNEAFFGQGTRLTVV.

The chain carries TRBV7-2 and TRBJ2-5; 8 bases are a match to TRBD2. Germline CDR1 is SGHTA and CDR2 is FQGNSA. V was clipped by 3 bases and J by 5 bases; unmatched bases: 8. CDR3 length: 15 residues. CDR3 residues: CASSFSGGPGETQYF. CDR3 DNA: TGTGCCAGCAGCTTTTCGGGAGGGCCGGGGGAGACCCAGTACTTC.

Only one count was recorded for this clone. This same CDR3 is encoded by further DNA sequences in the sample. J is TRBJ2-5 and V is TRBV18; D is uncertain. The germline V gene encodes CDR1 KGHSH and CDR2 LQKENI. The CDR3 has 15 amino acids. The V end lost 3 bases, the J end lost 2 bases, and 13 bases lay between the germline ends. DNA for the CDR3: TGTGCCAGCTCACCTAGTTTGGCGGCTCAAGAGACCCAGTACTTC. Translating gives CASSPSLAAQETQYF.

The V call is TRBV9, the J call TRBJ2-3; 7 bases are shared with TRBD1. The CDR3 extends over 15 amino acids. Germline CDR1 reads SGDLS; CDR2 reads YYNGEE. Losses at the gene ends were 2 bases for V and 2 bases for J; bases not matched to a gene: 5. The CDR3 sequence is CASSVGTANTDTQYF. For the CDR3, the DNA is TGTGCCAGCAGCGTGGGGACAGCCAACACAGATACGCAGTATTTT. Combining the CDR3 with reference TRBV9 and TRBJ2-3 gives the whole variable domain DSGVTQTPKHLITATGQRVTLRCSPRSGDLSVYWYQQSLDQGLQFLIQYYNGEERAKGNILERFSAQQFPDLHSELNLSSLELGDSALYFCASSVGTANTDTQYFGPGTRLTVL.

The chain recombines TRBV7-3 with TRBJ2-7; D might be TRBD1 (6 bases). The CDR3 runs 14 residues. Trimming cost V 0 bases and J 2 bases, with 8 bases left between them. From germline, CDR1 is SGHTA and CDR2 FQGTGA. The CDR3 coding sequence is TGTGCCAGCAGCTTAACGGGGGACACCTACGAGCAGTACTTC. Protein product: CASSLTGDTYEQYF.

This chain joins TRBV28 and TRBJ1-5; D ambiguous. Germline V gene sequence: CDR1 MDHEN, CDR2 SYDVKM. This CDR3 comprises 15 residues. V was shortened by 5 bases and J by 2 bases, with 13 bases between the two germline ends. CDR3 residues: CASSLGSTGNQPQHF. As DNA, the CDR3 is TGTGCCAGCAGTCTTGGTAGTACGGGCAATCAGCCCCAGCATTTT.

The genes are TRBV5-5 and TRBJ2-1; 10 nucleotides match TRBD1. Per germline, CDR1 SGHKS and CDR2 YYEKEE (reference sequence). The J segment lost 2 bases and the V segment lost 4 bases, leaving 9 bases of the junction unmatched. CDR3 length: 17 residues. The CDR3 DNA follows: TGTGCCAGCAGCGAAACCTTGGACAGGGGGACCTACAATGAGCAGTTCTTC. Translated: CASSETLDRGTYNEQFF.

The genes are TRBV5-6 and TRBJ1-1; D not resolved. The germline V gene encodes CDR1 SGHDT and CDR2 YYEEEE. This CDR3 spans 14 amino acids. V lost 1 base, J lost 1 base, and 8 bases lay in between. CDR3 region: CASSLTGRNTEAFF. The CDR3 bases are TGTGCCAGCAGCTTGACGGGGAGGAACACTGAAGCTTTCTTT. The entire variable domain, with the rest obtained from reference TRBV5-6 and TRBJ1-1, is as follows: DAGVTQSPTHLIKTRGQQVTLRCSPKSGHDTVSWYQQALGQGPQFIFQYYEEEERQRGNFPDRFSGHQFPNYSSELNVNALLLGDSALYLCASSLTGRNTEAFFGQGTRLTVV.

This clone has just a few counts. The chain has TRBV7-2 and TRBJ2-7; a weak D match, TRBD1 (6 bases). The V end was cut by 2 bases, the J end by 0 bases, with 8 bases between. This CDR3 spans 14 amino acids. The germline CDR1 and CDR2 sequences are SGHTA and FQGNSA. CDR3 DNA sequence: TGTGCCAGCAGCTTATTACAGGGCTCCTACGAGCAGTACTTC. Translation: CASSLLQGSYEQYF.